A selection of T cell receptor beta chains follows, all from one sample in a study of blood T cell repertoires in COVID-19. The protocol was immunoSEQ multiplex PCR, while the TCRdb copy is restricted to in-frame clones and leaves out a portion. The sample lists about 120,000 clones; roughly three quarters were seen once. The sequencing input was peripheral blood. Receptors were obtained from a man aged 40-49 years with active or convalescent COVID-19. The conserved cysteine and the conserved F or W are not part of the CDR3 here. A row's size may be missing; if present it is once, few, many or a size class.

clone size: .
J gene: TRBJ1-1
V gene: TRBV10-3
CDR3 protein: ATRTGRAEAF

clone size: .
J gene: TRBJ1-2
V gene: TRBV19
CDR3 protein: ASNQGNPYGYT

clone size: .
J gene: TRBJ2-7
V gene: TRBV6-6
CDR3 protein: ASSSLAESYEQY

clone size: few
J gene: TRBJ2-2
V gene: TRBV19
CDR3 protein: ASSIPTGRGTGELF

clone size: .
J gene: TRBJ1-3
V gene: TRBV30
CDR3 protein: AWSNRAGVSGNTIY

clone size: .
J gene: TRBJ2-1
V gene: TRBV7-3
CDR3 protein: ASSLTASGGVEQF

clone size: .
J gene: TRBJ2-2
V gene: TRBV27
CDR3 protein: ASSLKAGGTGELF

clone size: .
J gene: TRBJ2-3
V gene: TRBV5-1
CDR3 protein: ASSPYSVSTDTQY

clone size: .
J gene: TRBJ1-4
V gene: TRBV12-5
CDR3 protein: ASARDEKLF

clone size: .
J gene: TRBJ1-4
V gene: TRBV5-1
CDR3 protein: ASSLDRSKLF

clone size: once
J gene: TRBJ2-3
V gene: TRBV7-2
CDR3 protein: ASSLKRGSTDTQY